Each of the 8 T cell receptor beta chains below was sequenced from the same sample in a study of control samples from healthy donors and cancer patients. The protocol was immunoSEQ multiplex PCR, while the TCRdb copy is restricted to in-frame clones and leaves out a portion. The repertoire holds tens of thousands of clones, roughly 94% seen once, with roughly 6.7% in the top ten. Sequences were obtained from blood. These receptors all stem from a man aged 60 to 75 in good health.

This chain uses TRBV6-2 or TRBV6-3 with TRBJ1-2; perhaps TRBD1 as D (5 bases). Germline V gives CDR1 MNHEY, CDR2 SVGEGT. The CDR3 consists of 17 residues. Trimming cost V 3 bases and J 4 bases, with 21 bases left between them. DNA for the CDR3: TGTGCCAGCAGTTATGTGAGCCTAGGGGCGAAGAGCTATGGCTACACCTTC. Translating gives CASSYVSLGAKSYGYTF.

This clone was seen a few times. Here the CDR3 reads CASSLSLAQPQHF. CDR3 DNA sequence: TGTGCCAGCAGCTTGTCATTGGCGCAGCCCCAGCATTTT. The chain joins TRBV7-2 to TRBJ1-5; D not certain. CDR1 and CDR2 (germline): SGHTA, FQGNSA. V was pared by 3 bases and J by 7 bases, with 10 bases between. The CDR3 runs 13 residues.

V is TRBV5-6 and J is TRBJ1-1; weak D call: TRBD1 (6 bases). Trimming left V 0 bases short and J 1 base short, with 16 bases between. The length of the CDR3 is 17 residues. Germline CDR1 SGHDT, CDR2 YYEEEE. The CDR3 loop reads CASSLAQGLIGNTEAFF. The CDR3 region has the DNA TGTGCCAGCAGCTTGGCCCAGGGGCTTATAGGGAACACTGAAGCTTTCTTT.

The CDR3 protein is CASSEAHGEASSPLHF. Here the CDR3 DNA reads TGTGCCAGCAGTGAAGCGCATGGGGAAGCGAGTTCACCCCTCCACTTT. The chain employs TRBV6-1 and TRBJ1-6; D not resolved. Per the germline V gene, CDR1 is MNHNS and CDR2 is SASEGT. V was cut by 0 bases and J by 9 bases, with 15 bases left in between. This CDR3 has 16 amino acids.

The gene calls are TRBV20-1 and TRBJ1-2, with 7 bases that match TRBD1. This CDR3 has 11 amino acids. From germline, CDR1 is DFQATT and CDR2 SNEGSKA (reference sequence). This chain's CDR3 is CRGSGGTGYTF. The CDR3 DNA reads TGCAGGGGGTCAGGGGGTACGGGCTACACCTTC.

A single count supports this clone. The V call is TRBV7-8, the J call TRBJ2-7; possibly TRBD2 for D (5 bases). This CDR3 spans 13 amino acids. The germline V gene encodes CDR1 SGHVS and CDR2 FQNEAQ. Trimming pared 5 bases from V and 5 bases from J, leaving 13 bases between. The CDR3 region is CASSAPMRDEQYF. CDR3 in DNA: TGTGCCAGCAGCGCCCCGATGAGGGACGAGCAGTACTTC. Full variable domain (missing parts from reference TRBV7-8 and TRBJ2-7): GAGVSQSPRYKVAKRGQDVALRCDPISGHVSLFWYQQALGQGPEFLTYFQNEAQLDKSGLPSDRFFAERPEGSVSTLKIQRTQQEDSAVYLCASSAPMRDEQYFGPGTRLTVT.

The CDR3 region has the DNA TGTGCCAGCTCAGCGAACCGGATGTCCGGGACATCGTTCGAAAAACTGTTTTTT. It codes for CASSANRMSGTSFEKLFF. The gene calls are TRBV18 and TRBJ1-4; TRBD1 is a possible D gene (6 bases). Germline CDR1 and CDR2: KGHSH and LQKENI. Trimming cost V 5 bases and J 8 bases, with 27 bases left between them. The CDR3 covers 18 residues. Full variable domain (missing parts from reference TRBV18 and TRBJ1-4): NAGVMQNPRHLVRRRGQEARLRCSPMKGHSHVYWYRQLPEEGLKFMVYLQKENIIDESGMPKERFSAEFPKEGPSILRIQQVVRGDSAAYFCASSANRMSGTSFEKLFFGSGTQLSVL.

V usage is TRBV5-4 and J usage is TRBJ1-4; a possible D gene is TRBD1 (5 bases). V gave up 0 bases and J gave up 4 bases, with 7 bases separating them. CDR3 size: 14 residues. From germline, CDR1 is SGHNT and CDR2 YYREEE (reference sequence). CDR3 sequence (DNA): TGTGCCAGCAGCTTGGAGGGGAATAATGAAAAACTGTTTTTT. It specifies CASSLEGNNEKLFF.